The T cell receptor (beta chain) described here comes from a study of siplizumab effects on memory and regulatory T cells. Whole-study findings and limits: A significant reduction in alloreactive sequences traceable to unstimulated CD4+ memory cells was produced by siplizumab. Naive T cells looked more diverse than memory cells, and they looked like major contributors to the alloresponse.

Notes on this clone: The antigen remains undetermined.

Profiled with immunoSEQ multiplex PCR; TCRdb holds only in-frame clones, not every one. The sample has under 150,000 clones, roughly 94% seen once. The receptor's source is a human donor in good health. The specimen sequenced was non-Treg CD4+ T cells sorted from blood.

The CDR3 nucleotides are TGTGCCAGCAGCCCCCGGGGACAGCCTACTCACGGATACTTC. This translates into CASSPRGQPTHGYF. The gene calls are TRBV7-9 and TRBJ2-7; 7 positions match TRBD1. CDR3 length: 14 residues. Germline CDR1 reads SEHNR; CDR2 reads FQNEAQ (reference sequence). V was pared by 5 bases and J by 13 bases, with 17 bases of the junction left unmatched.